The 16 T cell receptor beta chains reported below all come from one sample, sequenced in a study of siplizumab effects on memory and regulatory T cells. Using immunoSEQ multiplex PCR, the repertoire was profiled, and TCRdb retains in-frame clones only, with some absent. Here the sample spans tens of thousands of clones, around 90% being singletons. The specimen sequenced was CD8+ T cells sorted from blood. The origin of the receptors is a human donor in good health.

The chain joins TRBV13 to TRBJ1-1, with D perhaps TRBD1 (6 bases). Trimming left V 4 bases short and J 10 bases short, with 22 bases between. This CDR3 comprises 15 residues. CDR1 and CDR2 (germline): PRHDT, FYEKMQ (reference sequence). This CDR3 is CASSSHRDLPLGAFF. CDR3 DNA: TGTGCCAGCAGCTCCCACAGGGACCTACCCCTTGGAGCTTTCTTT.

The chain has TRBV7-9 and TRBJ2-7; D is unclear. The CDR3 length is 13 residues. V lost 1 base and J 4 bases, leaving 8 bases between the germline ends. The germline CDR1 and CDR2 sequences are SEHNR and FQNEAQ (reference sequence). CDR3 region: CASSLVQEYEQYF. The CDR3 DNA sequence: TGTGCCAGCAGCTTAGTCCAGGAGTACGAGCAGTACTTC. The full variable domain, in which reference TRBV7-9 and TRBJ2-7 provide the parts outside the CDR3, is DTGVSQNPRHKITKRGQNVTFRCDPISEHNRLYWYRQTLGQGPEFLTYFQNEAQLEKSRLLSDRFSAERPKGSFSTLEIQRTEQGDSAMYLCASSLVQEYEQYFGPGTRLTVT.

This clone is a singleton in its sample. The V and J genes are TRBV6-5 and TRBJ2-5; the match to TRBD2 covers 13 bases. The CDR3 sequence is 15 residues long. Germline trimming cut 10 bases from V and 7 bases from J; bases unmatched to any gene: 12. Germline V lookup: CDR1 MNHEY, CDR2 SVGAGI. For the CDR3, the DNA is TGTGCCACTGGGACTAGCGGGAACTGGTGGGGGACCCAGTACTTC. Its protein product is CATGTSGNWWGTQYF.

This clone was seen only a few times. This chain uses TRBV7-3 with TRBJ1-1, with 8 bases identical to TRBD1. This CDR3 is built from 12 residues. From germline, CDR1 is SGHTA and CDR2 FQGTGA. J gave up 9 bases and V 2 bases, and 2 bases lay outside the gene matches. CDR3 sequence reads: CASSLGDRQAFF. CDR3 nucleotide sequence: TGTGCCAGCAGCTTAGGGGACAGGCAAGCTTTCTTT.

This chain links TRBV6-1 with TRBJ1-5; TRBD1 is a possible D gene (5 bases). The CDR3 extends over 15 amino acids. Germline lookup yields CDR1 MNHNS and CDR2 SASEGT. Between the trimmed V and J ends, which lost 6 bases and 2 bases, there was a span of 14 bases. The CDR3 here is CASRIDSYGNQPQHF. In nucleotides, the CDR3 is TGTGCCAGCAGGATCGACAGTTATGGCAATCAGCCCCAGCATTTT.

CDR3 coding DNA: TGCGCCAGCACCCCAAGCGGCCCCTACGAGCAGTACTTC. Residues: CASTPSGPYEQYF. The rearrangement uses TRBV10-2 and TRBJ2-5, with D possibly TRBD2 on 5 matching bases. The assigned J gene may be wrong: the sequence end matches TRBJ2-7 better. Germline V lookup: CDR1 WSHSY, CDR2 SAAADI. This CDR3 region has 13 residues.

The chain links TRBV6-5 to TRBJ1-4, with 8 bases lining up with TRBD1. V was clipped by 11 bases and J by 6 bases; unmatched bases: 11. The CDR3 totals 14 residues. From germline, CDR1 is MNHEY and CDR2 SVGAGI. The CDR3 loop reads CAVSGGQGYEKLFF. The CDR3 DNA sequence: TGTGCCGTTAGTGGAGGACAGGGATATGAAAAACTGTTTTTT.

The chain employs TRBV2 and TRBJ2-3, with D tentatively TRBD2 (7 bases). Looked up from germline, CDR1 is SNHLY and CDR2 is FYNNEI. Trimming pared 4 bases from V and 1 base from J, leaving 12 bases between. The CDR3 runs 15 residues. CDR3 in DNA: TGTGCCAGCAGTGGGGGGGGGCTGGGCACAGATACGCAGTATTTT. Residues: CASSGGGLGTDTQYF. The full variable domain, with the rest looked up from reference TRBV2 and TRBJ2-3, is EPEVTQTPSHQVTQMGQEVILRCVPISNHLYFYWYRQILGQKVEFLVSFYNNEISEKSEIFDDQFSVERPDGSNFTLKIRSTKLEDSAMYFCASSGGGLGTDTQYFGPGTRLTVL.

The rearrangement uses TRBV25-1 and TRBJ2-1; 8 bases are shared with TRBD2. CDR1 is MGHDK and CDR2 is SYGVNS in the germline V gene. V gave up 4 bases and J gave up 4 bases; unmatched junction bases: 9. The CDR3 has 16 residues. This CDR3 reads CASSGPPGRAYNEQFF. CDR3 in DNA: TGTGCCAGCAGTGGTCCCCCCGGGAGGGCATACAATGAGCAGTTCTTC.

The genes are TRBV6-1 and TRBJ1-5, with 7 bases that match TRBD1. J lost 5 bases, V lost 1 base, and 5 bases had no gene match. This CDR3 is built from 15 residues. Germline V gene sequence: CDR1 MNHNS, CDR2 SASEGT. In nucleotides, the CDR3 is TGTGCCAGCAGTGAAGTAGGGGGCTTGTATCAGCCCCAGCATTTT. This sequence encodes CASSEVGGLYQPQHF.

The genes are TRBV30 and TRBJ2-3; TRBD2 aligns across 10 bases. Unmatched junction bases numbered 5, after V lost 3 bases and J lost 2 bases. The CDR3 runs to 15 residues. Per the germline V gene, CDR1 is GTSNPN and CDR2 is SVGIG (reference sequence). Here the CDR3 DNA reads TGTGCCTGGAGCTTGCTAGCGGGAGTCACAGATACGCAGTATTTT. Its protein is CAWSLLAGVTDTQYF.

Only a few counts were recorded for this clone. The chain uses TRBV9 and TRBJ1-1; D gene uncertain. Germline V gene lookup returns CDR1 SGDLS and CDR2 YYNGEE. Trimming left V 4 bases short and J 6 bases short, with 13 bases between. The CDR3 runs 13 residues. The CDR3 here is CASSYSSAPEAFF. CDR3 nucleotide sequence: TGTGCCAGCAGCTATAGCTCGGCACCTGAAGCTTTCTTT.

This chain links TRBV5-6 with TRBJ2-1; D is possibly TRBD1 or TRBD2 (6 bases each). Trimming shortened V by 7 bases and J by 6 bases, and 17 bases separated the two germline ends. Germline V CDR1 and CDR2: SGHDT, YYEEEE. This CDR3 has 14 residues. As DNA, the CDR3 is TGTGCCAGCCGCCTTTGGGGGGCCAGCAATGAGCAGTTCTTC. Translating gives CASRLWGASNEQFF.

J is TRBJ2-5 and V is TRBV12-5; 9 nucleotides match TRBD2. With V trimmed by 6 bases and J by 5 bases, 13 bases remained unmatched. The germline CDR1 and CDR2 sequences are LGHNT and FRNRAP. The CDR3 is 16 amino acids. As DNA, the CDR3 is TGTGCTAGTGGCCGCGGTTCAGCGGGGGGTCCGGAGACCCAGTACTTC. Amino acids: CASGRGSAGGPETQYF.

The chain joins TRBV13 to TRBJ2-1; tentatively, D is TRBD1 or TRBD2 (5 bases each). This CDR3 has 14 amino acids. The ends were cut back, 0 bases at V and 10 bases at J, with 13 bases in the middle. The germline V gene has CDR1 PRHDT and CDR2 FYEKMQ (reference sequence). CDR3 nucleotide sequence: TGTGCCAGCAGCTTAGGCCGGGGCCCGGGAGAGCAGTTCTTC. Encoded protein: CASSLGRGPGEQFF. Full variable domain (rest looked up from reference TRBV13 and TRBJ2-1): AAGVIQSPRHLIKEKRETATLKCYPIPRHDTVYWYQQGPGQDPQFLISFYEKMQSDKGSIPDRFSAQQFSDYHSELNMSSLELGDSALYFCASSLGRGPGEQFFGPGTRLTVL.

The chain links TRBV7-3 to TRBJ2-3; 11 bases align to TRBD2. The CDR3 extends over 16 amino acids. The germline gives CDR1 SGHTA, CDR2 FQGTGA. With 5 bases clipped from V and 2 bases from J, the junction kept 6 bases outside the gene matches. CDR3 amino acids: CASSLLAGGITDTQYF. Written as DNA, the CDR3 is TGTGCCAGCAGCCTCCTAGCGGGAGGAATCACAGATACGCAGTATTTT. Full variable domain (missing parts from reference TRBV7-3 and TRBJ2-3): GAGVSQTPSNKVTEKGKYVELRCDPISGHTALYWYRQSLGQGPEFLIYFQGTGAADDSGLPNDRFFAVRPEGSVSTLKIQRTERGDSAVYLCASSLLAGGITDTQYFGPGTRLTVL.